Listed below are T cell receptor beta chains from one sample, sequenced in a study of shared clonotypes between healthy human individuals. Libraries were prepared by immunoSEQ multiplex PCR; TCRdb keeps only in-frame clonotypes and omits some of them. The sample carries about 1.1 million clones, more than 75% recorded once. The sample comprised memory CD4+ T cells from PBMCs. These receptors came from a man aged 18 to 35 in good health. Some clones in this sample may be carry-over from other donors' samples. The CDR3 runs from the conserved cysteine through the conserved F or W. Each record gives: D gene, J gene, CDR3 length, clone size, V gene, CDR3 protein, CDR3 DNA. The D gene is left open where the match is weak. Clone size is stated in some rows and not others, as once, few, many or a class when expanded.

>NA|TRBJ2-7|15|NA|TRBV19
CASSIGGTGSYEQYF
TGTGCCAGTAGTATTGGGGGAACGGGGTCCTACGAGCAGTACTTC
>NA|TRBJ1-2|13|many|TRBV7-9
CASSWGGIHGYTF
TGTGCCAGCAGTTGGGGGGGAATCCATGGCTACACCTTC
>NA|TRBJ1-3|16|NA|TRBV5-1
CASSGGQSLSGNTIYF
TGCGCCAGCAGCGGTGGACAGTCCCTCTCTGGAAACACCATATATTTT
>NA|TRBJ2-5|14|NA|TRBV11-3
CASSEGGKQETQYF
TGTGCCAGCAGCGAGGGGGGGAAACAAGAGACCCAGTACTTC
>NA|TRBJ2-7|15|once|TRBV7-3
CASSLVGQADYEQYF
TGTGCCAGCAGCTTAGTCGGCCAGGCCGACTACGAGCAGTACTTC
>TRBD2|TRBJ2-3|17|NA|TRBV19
CASSIWTLAGITDTQYF
TGTGCCAGTAGTATTTGGACTCTAGCGGGAATTACTGATACGCAGTATTTT
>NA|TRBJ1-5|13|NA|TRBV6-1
CASASWSNQPQHF
TGTGCCAGTGCGTCTTGGAGCAATCAGCCCCAGCATTTT
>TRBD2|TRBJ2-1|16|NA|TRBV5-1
CASSLEASGSYNEQFF
TGCGCCAGCAGCTTGGAGGCTAGCGGGAGCTACAATGAGCAGTTCTTC
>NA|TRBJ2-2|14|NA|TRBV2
CASGGGLRTGELFF
TGTGCCAGCGGCGGAGGGCTGCGCACCGGGGAGCTGTTTTTT
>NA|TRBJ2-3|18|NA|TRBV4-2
CASSQSSSLGYRTDTQYF
TGTGCCAGCAGCCAATCATCTTCGCTTGGATATCGCACAGATACGCAGTATTTT
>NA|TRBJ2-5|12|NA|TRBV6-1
CASHARTETQYF
TGTGCCAGCCACGCGAGGACGGAGACCCAGTACTTC
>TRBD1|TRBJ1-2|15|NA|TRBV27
CATWRTGQGYGGYTF
TGTGCCACGTGGCGAACGGGACAGGGGTATGGTGGCTACACCTTC
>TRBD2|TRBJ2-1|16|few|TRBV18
CASSPYASGSYNEQFF
TGTGCCAGCTCACCATACGCTAGCGGGTCTTACAATGAGCAGTTCTTC
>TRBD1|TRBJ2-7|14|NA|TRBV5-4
CASSSPGQGNEQYF
TGTGCCAGCAGCTCGCCGGGACAGGGAAACGAGCAGTACTTC
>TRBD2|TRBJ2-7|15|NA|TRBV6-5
CASSYSGREGDEQYF
TGTGCCAGCAGTTACTCGGGGCGGGAGGGAGACGAGCAGTACTTC
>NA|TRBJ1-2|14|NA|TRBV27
CASSLGGGTMGYTF
TGTGCCAGCAGTTTGGGAGGGGGGACTATGGGCTACACCTTC
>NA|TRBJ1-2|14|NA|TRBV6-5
CASSSSGGGDGYTF
TGTGCCAGCAGTTCTTCAGGCGGAGGGGATGGCTACACCTTC
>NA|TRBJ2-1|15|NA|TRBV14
CASSHPRTTYNEQFF
TGTGCCAGCAGCCACCCCCGGACAACCTACAATGAGCAGTTCTTC
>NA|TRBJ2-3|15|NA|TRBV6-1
CASSPRAGSTDTQYF
TGTGCCAGCAGTCCTAGGGCAGGGAGCACAGATACGCAGTATTTT
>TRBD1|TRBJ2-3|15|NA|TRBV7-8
CASSLAGQGEGTQYF
TGTGCCAGCAGCTTAGCGGGACAGGGTGAGGGTACGCAGTATTTT
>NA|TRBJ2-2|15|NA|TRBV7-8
CASSSIPGRTGELFF
TGTGCCAGCAGCTCGATACCGGGACGCACCGGGGAGCTGTTTTTT
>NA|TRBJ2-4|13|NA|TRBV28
CASSLAQGNIQYF
TGTGCCAGCAGTTTAGCCCAGGGGAACATTCAGTACTTC
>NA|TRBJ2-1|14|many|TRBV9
CASSVVGESNEQFF
TGTGCCAGCAGCGTAGTGGGGGAAAGCAATGAGCAGTTCTTC
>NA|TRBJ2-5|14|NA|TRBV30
CAWRYRQLRETQYF
TGTGCCTGGAGATACAGGCAACTACGTGAGACCCAGTACTTC
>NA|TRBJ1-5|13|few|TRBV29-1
CSVVSDLSQPQHF
TGCAGCGTTGTATCGGACCTGAGTCAGCCCCAGCATTTT
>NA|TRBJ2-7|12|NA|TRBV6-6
CASSSGILEQYF
TGTGCCAGCAGTTCGGGCATCCTGGAGCAGTACTTC